The 19 T cell receptor beta chains reported below all come from one sample, sequenced in a study of T cell repertoires in cytomegalovirus infection. TCRdb re-called the reads through MiXCR, storing one row per CDR3 protein. This table holds about 320,000 distinct CDR3 sequences, 8% to 9.5% found once. The specimen was PBMCs. Receptors originate from a human donor in good health (CMV status not recorded). Some clones in this sample may be carry-over from other donors' samples.

This clonotype was recorded many times. This sequence joins TRBV7-2 and TRBJ2-3; no reliable D call. This CDR3 is built from 14 residues. The V and J ends lost 1 base and 3 bases respectively, with 8 bases between them. Germline CDR1 SGHTA, CDR2 FQGNSA. This CDR3 reads CASSLGSWTDTQYF. DNA for the CDR3: TGTGCCAGCAGCTTAGGGAGTTGGACAGATACGCAGTATTTT.

In this sample, this clonotype turned up a few times. Written as DNA, the CDR3 is TGCAGTGCTAGACCCCGACTAGCGGGGGGTTCCCACGAGCAGTACTTC. Its protein is CSARPRLAGGSHEQYF. The chain is built from TRBV20-1 and TRBJ2-7; 13 bases are a match to TRBD2. The germline gives CDR1 DFQATT, CDR2 SNEGSKA (reference sequence). Trimming took 2 bases from V and 5 from J; bases not matched to a gene: 9. This CDR3 comprises 16 residues.

This clonotype appeared many times. This chain joins TRBV7-2 and TRBJ2-7; TRBD1 aligns across 9 bases. Germline V gives CDR1 SGHTA, CDR2 FQGNSA. CDR3 size: 15 residues. V shed 5 bases and J 6 bases; nucleotides not matched to a gene: 11. This CDR3 reads CASSPRQGGPGEQYF. For the CDR3, the DNA is TGTGCCAGCAGCCCAAGACAGGGGGGGCCCGGCGAGCAGTACTTC.

This clonotype has a handful of counts. The rearrangement joins TRBV6-2 or TRBV6-3 to TRBJ2-1, with TRBD2 matching 12 bases. The CDR3 loop spans 16 amino acids. Germline V gene lookup returns CDR1 MNHEY and CDR2 SVGEGT. The junction had 10 bases not matched to a gene; V was cut back by 5 bases and J by 8 bases. The CDR3 coding sequence is TGTGCCAGCAGTACATCTAGCGGGGGGGCCACGGATGAGCAGTTCTTC. Its translation: CASSTSSGGATDEQFF.

At least ten counts were recorded for this clonotype. The rearrangement links TRBV7-2 to TRBJ2-1; TRBD2 matches 14 bases. The V gene end was trimmed by 5 bases and the J gene end by 10 bases; junction bases not matched to a gene: 4. The CDR3 has 14 amino acids. Germline loops: CDR1 SGHTA, CDR2 FQGNSA. CDR3 coding DNA: TGTGCCAGCAGCCGACTAGCGGGAGGGGGGGAGCAGTTCTTC. It specifies CASSRLAGGGEQFF.

Only a few counts were recorded for this clonotype. This chain uses TRBV19 with TRBJ2-1, with D possibly matching TRBD1 (5 bases). This CDR3 is 13 amino acids long. The germline gives CDR1 LNHDA, CDR2 SQIVND (reference sequence). Trimming shortened V by 5 bases and J by 4 bases, and 9 bases separated the two germline ends. CDR3 DNA sequence: TGTGCCAGTAGTGAGGACACGTACAATGAGCAGTTCTTC. Translating gives CASSEDTYNEQFF. Complete variable domain (other parts from reference TRBV19 and TRBJ2-1): DGGITQSPKYLFRKEGQNVTLSCEQNLNHDAMYWYRQDPGQGLRLIYYSQIVNDFQKGDIAEGYSVSREKKESFPLTVTSAQKNPTAFYLCASSEDTYNEQFFGPGTRLTVL.

Judged by abundance, this clonotype is medium-sized. The chain has TRBV7-8 and TRBJ2-5; weak D call: TRBD1 (5 bases). Trimming stripped 4 bases from V and 5 bases from J, with 17 bases between. This CDR3 region has 15 residues. The germline V gene encodes CDR1 SGHVS and CDR2 FQNEAQ. In DNA form, the CDR3 reads TGTGCCAGCAGCTCTACAAGGGGTTACGAGGAGACCCAGTACTTC. Its protein is CASSSTRGYEETQYF. The full variable domain, rest sourced from reference TRBV7-8 and TRBJ2-5, is GAGVSQSPRYKVAKRGQDVALRCDPISGHVSLFWYQQALGQGPEFLTYFQNEAQLDKSGLPSDRFFAERPEGSVSTLKIQRTQQEDSAVYLCASSSTRGYEETQYFGPGTRLLVL.

This clonotype was counted at least ten times. The chain employs TRBV7-2 and TRBJ1-6; D ambiguous. Germline CDR1 and CDR2: SGHTA and FQGNSA. The CDR3 length is 14 residues. V dropped 5 bases and J dropped 11 bases, with 16 bases sitting between them. Here the CDR3 DNA reads TGTGCCAGCAGCCCCATCCGAGGGCAAGCACCCCTCCACTTT. It encodes CASSPIRGQAPLHF.

This clonotype was recorded many times. The rearrangement uses TRBV7-2 and TRBJ2-3, with TRBD2 matching 11 bases. This CDR3 is 15 amino acids long. The J segment lost 3 bases and the V segment lost 2 bases, leaving 1 base of the junction unmatched. Germline V gives CDR1 SGHTA, CDR2 FQGNSA. The CDR3: CASSLRLAGTDTQYF. DNA for the CDR3: TGTGCCAGCAGCTTAAGACTAGCGGGGACAGATACGCAGTATTTT.

This clonotype came up many times. V usage is TRBV6-2 or TRBV6-3 and J usage is TRBJ2-2, with 7 bases that match TRBD1. Germline CDR1 MNHEY, CDR2 SVGEGT. The CDR3 consists of 14 residues. J lost 3 bases, V lost 7 bases, and 5 bases had no gene match. The CDR3 DNA is TGTGCCAGCAACCCGGGACAGCACACCGGGGAGCTGTTTTTT. Translation gives CASNPGQHTGELFF.

This chain connects TRBV12-5 to TRBJ1-3; TRBD1 is a possible D gene (6 bases). CDR1 and CDR2 from the germline V gene are LGHNT and FRNRAP. Deletions cut 2 bases from V and 4 bases from J, with 18 bases between. The CDR3 runs to 17 residues. CDR3 protein: CASGLLRTVIDGNTIYF. The CDR3 nucleotides are TGTGCTAGTGGTTTGTTGCGGACAGTGATCGACGGAAACACCATATATTTT.

This clonotype was recorded at least ten times. The rearrangement links TRBV7-6 to TRBJ2-7; 9 nucleotides line up with TRBD1. With 5 bases clipped from V and 3 bases from J, the junction kept 5 bases outside the gene matches. From germline, CDR1 is SGHVS and CDR2 FNYEAQ. CDR3 length: 14 residues. CDR3 region: CASSTGTGHYEQYF. The DNA for the CDR3 is TGTGCCAGCAGCACCGGGACAGGGCACTACGAGCAGTACTTC.

The chain is built from TRBV27 and TRBJ1-4; D is undetermined. Germline V CDR1 and CDR2: MNHEY, SMNVEV (reference sequence). CDR3 size: 11 residues. V dropped 5 bases and J dropped 7 bases, with 5 bases sitting between them. The CDR3 nucleotides are TGTGCCAGCAGTCCAGGTGAAAAACTGTTTTTT. Translated, it gives CASSPGEKLFF.

This clonotype appeared many times. The CDR3 bases are TGCGGGGGGGGGGGAAGCACCCGAGCCCAGTACTTC. Protein: CGGGGSTRAQYF. The chain carries TRBV20-1 and TRBJ2-5; 7 nucleotides match TRBD2. The CDR3 runs to 12 residues. CDR1 and CDR2 (germline): DFQATT, SNEGSKA (reference sequence).

A few counts support this clonotype. For the CDR3, the DNA is TGTGCCAGCAGTTCCGGGACAGGGCCCGGAAACACCATATATTTT. This encodes CASSSGTGPGNTIYF. V usage is TRBV7-2 and J usage is TRBJ1-3; 9 positions agree with TRBD1. Unmatched junction bases numbered 7, after V lost 6 bases and J lost 4 bases. Germline CDR1 SGHTA, CDR2 FQGNSA. This CDR3 is built from 15 residues. The entire variable domain, with the rest obtained from reference TRBV7-2 and TRBJ1-3, is as follows: GAGVSQSPSNKVTEKGKDVELRCDPISGHTALYWYRQSLGQGLEFLIYFQGNSAPDKSGLPSDRFSAERTGGSVSTLTIQRTQQEDSAVYLCASSSGTGPGNTIYFGEGSWLTVV.

Only a few counts were recorded for this clonotype. The rearrangement uses TRBV5-8 and TRBJ2-1; D is ambiguous. This CDR3 spans 13 amino acids. CDR1 is SGHTS and CDR2 is YDEGEE in the germline V gene. Trimming took 4 bases from V and 5 from J, leaving 10 bases between them. The chain's CDR3 is CASSPLLNNEQFF. CDR3 DNA: TGTGCCAGCAGCCCGTTATTGAACAATGAGCAGTTCTTC.

The genes are TRBV19 and TRBJ2-2; 9 bases agree with TRBD1. The germline V gene encodes CDR1 LNHDA and CDR2 SQIVND (reference sequence). The CDR3 length is 15 residues. With 5 bases clipped from V and 5 bases from J, the junction kept 6 bases outside the gene matches. The CDR3 is CASSVQGARTGELFF. CDR3 nucleotides: TGTGCCAGTAGTGTACAGGGGGCTCGGACCGGGGAGCTGTTTTTT.

This clonotype was observed at least ten times. The chain uses TRBV7-2 and TRBJ2-3, with D unresolved. The CDR3 contains 14 residues. The V end was cut by 1 base, the J end by 2 bases, with 7 bases between. Germline loops: CDR1 SGHTA, CDR2 FQGNSA. This CDR3 reads CASSLGGFTDTQYF. CDR3 sequence (DNA): TGTGCCAGCAGCTTAGGGGGATTCACAGATACGCAGTATTTT.

This clonotype was recorded many times. The chain combines TRBV7-2 with TRBJ1-2; 7 bases map to TRBD1. CDR3 length: 16 amino acids. Per germline, CDR1 SGHTA and CDR2 FQGNSA. With 2 bases clipped from V and 6 bases from J, the junction kept 12 bases outside the gene matches. Written as DNA, the CDR3 is TGTGCCAGCAGCTTACCGGGACAGCCTTCTTTTGATGGCTACACCTTC. Its translation: CASSLPGQPSFDGYTF.